Each of the 10 T cell receptor beta chains below was sequenced from the same sample in a study of beta chain features in type 1 diabetes. The isolated RNA, all of it, was reverse transcribed, so expressed TCRB transcripts were what got sequenced. Sequencing was performed with immunoSEQ multiplex PCR; in TCRdb, only in-frame clones are kept and a portion is missing. The sample holds 250,000 or so clones, 14% seen once. Their antigens remain unidentified. General study findings and limits: Patients with Type 1 diabetes showed moderately but significantly shorter TCRB CDR3s in all four CD4+ subsets.

Sequencing was carried out using naive CD4+ T cells from blood. These receptors were obtained from a man under 40 with type 1 diabetes.

The V call is TRBV30, the J call TRBJ1-5, with 7 positions matching TRBD1. Germline lookup yields CDR1 GTSNPN and CDR2 SVGIG (reference sequence). J gave up 5 bases and V 3 bases, and 7 bases lay outside the gene matches. The CDR3 consists of 14 residues. The CDR3 nucleotides read TGTGCCTGGAGACCAGGGGGAAGCGATCAGCCCCAGCATTTT. Translated: CAWRPGGSDQPQHF.

This clone was observed a few times. CDR3 sequence reads: CASSFWTGNEQYF. In DNA form, the CDR3 reads TGTGCCAGCAGCTTTTGGACAGGGAACGAGCAGTACTTC. The chain couples TRBV11-3 to TRBJ2-7, with TRBD1 identical over 8 bases. With 3 bases clipped from V and 5 bases from J, the junction kept 3 bases outside the gene matches. Germline assignment: CDR1 SGHNT and CDR2 YENEEA. The CDR3 covers 13 residues.

This clone was found a few times. J is TRBJ2-3 and V is TRBV27; 13 bases map to TRBD2. V shed 5 bases and J 0 bases; nucleotides not matched to a gene: 8. The CDR3 covers 18 residues. The germline V gene has CDR1 MNHEY and CDR2 SMNVEV (reference sequence). In nucleotides, the CDR3 is TGTGCCAGCAGTCACAGACTAGCGGGGGGTCCCAGCACAGATACGCAGTATTTT. Protein product: CASSHRLAGGPSTDTQYF.

The chain links TRBV6-5 to TRBJ2-2; TRBD2 might be the D (6 bases). Trimming cost V 2 bases and J 2 bases, with 12 bases left between them. Germline-derived CDR1 and CDR2 are MNHEY and SVGAGI. CDR3 length equals 16 residues. CDR3 residues: CASSYLRTTNTGELFF. In DNA, the CDR3 is TGTGCCAGCAGTTACCTCAGGACTACCAACACCGGGGAGCTGTTTTTT.

This clone was observed a few times. The chain employs TRBV29-1 and TRBJ2-5; 7 bases are shared with TRBD1. CDR3 size: 14 residues. J gave up 2 bases and V 5 bases, and 8 bases lay outside the gene matches. Germline V gene sequence: CDR1 SQVTM, CDR2 ANQGSEA. The CDR3 region is CSVKKTGTQETQYF. The CDR3 nucleotides read TGCAGCGTTAAAAAGACAGGGACGCAAGAGACCCAGTACTTC.

This clone was observed at least ten times. V usage is TRBV23-1 and J usage is TRBJ2-1; D may be TRBD1 (6 bases). TRBV23-1 is an ORF for which the function is uncertain. The CDR3 has 14 residues. Trimming removed 0 bases at V and 10 bases at J, with 13 bases between. CDR3 in DNA: TGCGCCAGCAGTCAATCACAGGGATGTGGGGAGCAGTTCTTC. Its translation is CASSQSQGCGEQFF.

As regards this clone: This same CDR3 is encoded by further DNA sequences in the sample. This chain uses TRBV9 with TRBJ1-2, with D possibly matching TRBD1 (6 bases). Trimming took 1 base from V and 2 from J, leaving 6 bases between them. The CDR3 is 13 residues long. Looked up from germline, CDR1 is SGDLS and CDR2 is YYNGEE. CDR3 region: CASSVTGNYGYTF. The CDR3 DNA sequence: TGTGCCAGCAGCGTAACAGGGAACTATGGCTACACCTTC. Full variable domain (rest looked up from reference TRBV9 and TRBJ1-2): DSGVTQTPKHLITATGQRVTLRCSPRSGDLSVYWYQQSLDQGLQFLIQYYNGEERAKGNILERFSAQQFPDLHSELNLSSLELGDSALYFCASSVTGNYGYTFGSGTRLTVV.

The rearrangement uses TRBV30 and TRBJ1-5, with D unresolved. Germline V gene data show CDR1 as GTSNPN and CDR2 as SVGIG (reference sequence). The CDR3 loop spans 17 amino acids. Deletions cut 2 bases from V and 1 base from J, with 18 bases between. Here the CDR3 DNA reads TGTGCCTGGAGTCCCCCCGACGGCGGGATAAGCAATCAGCCCCAGCATTTT. Translating it yields CAWSPPDGGISNQPQHF.

In its sample, this clone was seen a few times. This rearrangement joins TRBV18 to TRBJ2-5, with 7 bases fitting TRBD1. The CDR3 has 12 amino acids. V was clipped by 9 bases and J by 5 bases; unmatched bases: 6. Germline V gene data show CDR1 as KGHSH and CDR2 as LQKENI. CDR3 loop: CASTGVGETQYF. The CDR3 region has the DNA TGTGCCAGTACAGGGGTCGGGGAGACCCAGTACTTC.

This clone was detected only a few times. The chain has TRBV23-1 and TRBJ2-7; 7 bases agree with TRBD1. TRBV23-1 is placed among ORFs of uncertain function. Trimming removed 3 bases from V and 3 bases from J; junction bases left unmatched: 5. The CDR3 has 14 residues. CDR3 DNA sequence: TGCGCCAGCAGTCAGATAGACAGGGACTACGAGCAGTACTTC. Encoded protein: CASSQIDRDYEQYF.